The clone carrying this T cell receptor (beta chain) was seen more than once but under ten times. Looked up from germline, CDR1 is SQVTM and CDR2 is ANQGSEA. This CDR3 is built from 13 residues. J gave up 4 bases and V 1 base, and 3 bases lay outside the gene matches. This record belongs to a study of response to subunit inactivated influenza vaccine. From the RT-PCR reads, TCRdb called clonotypes with MiXCR, one entry per CDR3 protein. The sample yields some 540,000 distinct CDR3 sequences, 20% to 25% seen once. This sample was shared with a second study, whose subject was T cells expressing NK-cell markers. That report adds: Synthesis of TCR beta cDNA relied on 5'RACE template switching carrying UMIs. The authors sequenced eight donors, of whom seven were HCMV-seropositive and one was seronegative. For several experiments, T cell sorting was restricted to the alpha-beta TCR population by means of an anti-gamma-delta TCR antibody. HCMV specificity was not established for the expanded NKG2C+ T cell clones.

This TCR was sampled from a man aged 50 or older who received an inactivated influenza vaccine. The chain has TRBV29-1 and TRBJ1-2; TRBD1 aligns across 7 bases. Sequencing was performed on CD4+ T cells sorted from PBMCs, taken about 11 days after vaccination. CDR3 sequence reads: CSVEGQGGYGYTF. DNA of the CDR3: TGCAGCGTTGAAGGACAGGGTGGCTATGGCTACACCTTC.